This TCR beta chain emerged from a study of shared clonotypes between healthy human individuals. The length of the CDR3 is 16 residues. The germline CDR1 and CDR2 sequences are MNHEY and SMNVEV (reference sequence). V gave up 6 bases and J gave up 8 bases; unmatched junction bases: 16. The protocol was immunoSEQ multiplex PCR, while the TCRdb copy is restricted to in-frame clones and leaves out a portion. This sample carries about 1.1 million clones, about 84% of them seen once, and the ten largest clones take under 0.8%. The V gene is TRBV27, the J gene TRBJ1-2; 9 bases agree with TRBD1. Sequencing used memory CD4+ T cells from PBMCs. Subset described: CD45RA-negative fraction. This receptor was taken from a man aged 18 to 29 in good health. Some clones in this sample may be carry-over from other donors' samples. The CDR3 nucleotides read TGTGCCAGCAGCCCGGGACAGGGACTACCCTTGGGGGGCTACACCTTC. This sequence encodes CASSPGQGLPLGGYTF.